Below are 19 T cell receptor beta chains sequenced from a single sample in a study of blood T cell repertoires in COVID-19. Sequencing used immunoSEQ multiplex PCR; TCRdb keeps in-frame clones, though not all of them. Found here are about 200,000 clones, 88% of them singletons; the top ten hold 1.5% to 2%. The sample taken for sequencing was peripheral blood. The receptors were sampled from a man aged 18 to 29 with active or convalescent COVID-19.

V usage is TRBV2 and J usage is TRBJ1-5; D is uncertain. There are 15 residues in the CDR3. The V end lost 6 bases, the J end lost 0 bases, and 12 bases lay between the germline ends. The germline V gene encodes CDR1 SNHLY and CDR2 FYNNEI. CDR3 DNA: TGTGCCAGCAGAGGGAGGTTTCTTAGCAATCAGCCCCAGCATTTT. Amino acid sequence: CASRGRFLSNQPQHF.

The chain links TRBV29-1 to TRBJ2-1; tentatively, D is TRBD2 (6 bases). The germline V and J ends were trimmed by 3 bases and 6 bases, with 12 bases remaining between them. CDR1 is SQVTM, CDR2 ANQGSEA, per germline. The CDR3 extends over 13 amino acids. In DNA, the CDR3 is TGCAGCGTTGACGGCGGGAACGTCAATGAGCAGTTCTTC. Residues: CSVDGGNVNEQFF.

In this sample, this clone turned up a few times. The V call is TRBV19, the J call TRBJ1-5; D is ambiguous. The CDR3 has 14 residues. The V end lost 4 bases, the J end lost 7 bases, and 14 bases lay between the germline ends. CDR1 is LNHDA, CDR2 SQIVND, per germline (reference sequence). The CDR3 loop reads CASSTQAAGQPQHF. For the CDR3, the DNA is TGTGCCAGTAGTACTCAGGCAGCGGGCCAGCCCCAGCATTTT.

The chain combines TRBV5-4 with TRBJ2-3; 9 bases fit TRBD2. Germline loops: CDR1 SGHNT, CDR2 YYREEE (reference sequence). This CDR3 comprises 16 residues. V lost 1 base to trimming and J lost 4 bases; unmatched junction nucleotides: 7. The CDR3 DNA follows: TGTGCCAGCAGCTTGCAACGTAGGACTAGCGCAGATACGCAGTATTTT. Translation gives CASSLQRRTSADTQYF.

The chain carries TRBV6-5 and TRBJ1-1; TRBD1 aligns across 9 bases. Trimming took 10 bases from V and 2 from J; bases not matched to a gene: 5. Germline V gene data show CDR1 as MNHEY and CDR2 as SVGAGI. This CDR3 contains 13 residues. CDR3 residues: CATGQGINTEAFF. The CDR3 region has the DNA TGTGCCACCGGACAGGGGATAAACACTGAAGCTTTCTTT.

This CDR3 reads CSAQQTGNYGYTF. CDR3 nucleotide sequence: TGCAGCGCTCAACAAACAGGGAACTATGGCTACACCTTC. The V gene is TRBV29-1, the J gene TRBJ1-2; tentatively, D is TRBD1 (6 bases). V dropped 7 bases and J dropped 2 bases, with 14 bases sitting between them. CDR3 length: 13 amino acids. Germline assignment: CDR1 SQVTM and CDR2 ANQGSEA.

CDR3: CASSPWGPQETQYF. Here the CDR3 DNA reads TGCGCCAGCAGCCCCTGGGGGCCCCAAGAGACCCAGTACTTC. The chain has TRBV4-1 and TRBJ2-5, with D possibly being TRBD1 (6 bases). Germline CDR1 is MGHRA and CDR2 is YSYEKL. Trimming removed 4 bases from V and 1 base from J, with 10 bases in between. This CDR3 contains 14 residues.

The chain has TRBV27 and TRBJ1-1; unclear D gene. With 3 bases removed from V and 1 base from J, the gap between germline ends came to 6 bases. CDR1 and CDR2 (germline): MNHEY, SMNVEV (reference sequence). This CDR3 has 13 amino acids. As DNA, the CDR3 is TGTGCCAGCAGTTTCTTCCCGAACACTGAAGCTTTCTTT. It is translated as CASSFFPNTEAFF.

The CDR3 nucleotides read TGTGCCAGCAACAGCGGGAGGGCCCCCTACAATGAGCAGTTCTTC. Its protein is CASNSGRAPYNEQFF. This rearrangement joins TRBV2 to TRBJ2-1; 10 bases agree with TRBD2. V lost 7 bases, J lost 2 bases, and 5 bases stayed unmatched. Germline V gene data show CDR1 as SNHLY and CDR2 as FYNNEI. The CDR3 spans 15 residues.

J is TRBJ2-2 and V is TRBV19, with a possible D match to TRBD2 (6 bases). There are 16 residues in the CDR3. The V end was cut by 7 bases, the J end by 1 base, with 16 bases between. Germline V lookup: CDR1 LNHDA, CDR2 SQIVND (reference sequence). The CDR3 DNA reads as TGTGCCAGTACGAGAACAACTAGCCTGAACACCGGGGAGCTGTTTTTT. This sequence encodes CASTRTTSLNTGELFF.

The genes are TRBV30 and TRBJ1-2; possible D gene TRBD1, 6 bases. The CDR3 length is 11 residues. Germline V gene data show CDR1 as GTSNPN and CDR2 as SVGIG (reference sequence). The V end lost 7 bases, the J end lost 3 bases, and 9 bases lay between the germline ends. The CDR3 protein is CASTGYYGYTF. CDR3 DNA: TGTGCCTCAACAGGGTACTATGGCTACACCTTC. Supplemented by reference TRBV30 and TRBJ1-2, the full variable domain reads SQTIHQWPATLVQPVGSPLSLECTVEGTSNPNLYWYRQAAGRGLQLLFYSVGIGQISSEVPQNLSASRPQDRQFILSSKKLLLSDSGFYLCASTGYYGYTFGSGTRLTVV.

The genes are TRBV4-3 and TRBJ2-3; 8 bases align to TRBD2. The CDR3 spans 16 residues. Germline lookup yields CDR1 LGHNA and CDR2 YSLEER. V dropped 0 bases and J dropped 4; count of bases not matched to a gene: 6. CDR3 nucleotides: TGCGCCAGCAGCCAAGATACGGCGGGAGGTCCAGATACGCAGTATTTT. It encodes CASSQDTAGGPDTQYF.

This sequence joins TRBV2 and TRBJ2-1; 10 bases fit TRBD2. The CDR3 length is 15 residues. Trimming at V came to 8 bases and at J to 3 bases, leaving 7 bases not matched to a gene. Looked up from germline, CDR1 is SNHLY and CDR2 is FYNNEI. Written as DNA, the CDR3 is TGTGCCAGCCAAGTAGCGGGGGGAAACTACAATGAGCAGTTCTTC. Translating gives CASQVAGGNYNEQFF.

The V call is TRBV4-2, the J call TRBJ2-3; 12 bases match TRBD2. Germline CDR1 LGHNA, CDR2 YNFKEQ. CDR3 length: 19 residues. Trimming at V came to 0 bases and at J to 4 bases, leaving 11 bases not matched to a gene. CDR3 DNA sequence: TGTGCCAGCAGCCAAGATTCCGTTCGGGCTAGCGGGGGGGCAGATACGCAGTATTTT. This sequence encodes CASSQDSVRASGGADTQYF.

The chain links TRBV7-2 to TRBJ2-1, with a tentative D call TRBD2 (5 bases). The CDR3 consists of 14 residues. CDR1 is SGHTA, CDR2 FQGNSA, per germline. V was clipped by 1 base and J by 10 bases, with 14 bases between them. The CDR3 DNA reads as TGTGCCAGCAGCTTAGGGACCCCGGGAACCGAGCAGTTCTTC. It specifies CASSLGTPGTEQFF.

The chain recombines TRBV19 with TRBJ1-3; D is undetermined. This CDR3 is 16 amino acids long. Deletions cut 4 bases from V and 0 bases from J, with 13 bases between. Germline lookup yields CDR1 LNHDA and CDR2 SQIVND (reference sequence). For the CDR3, the DNA is TGTGCCAGTAGTAATCTGCCCGCCAGCTCTGGAAACACCATATATTTT. Translated, it gives CASSNLPASSGNTIYF.

The genes are TRBV10-3 and TRBJ1-6; D may be TRBD1 (6 bases). Germline V lookup: CDR1 ENHRY, CDR2 SYGVKD. The CDR3 extends over 16 amino acids. V shed 1 base and J shed 7 bases, with 14 bases lying between them. CDR3 in amino acids: CAISELGGDINSPLHF. The CDR3 nucleotides read TGTGCCATCAGTGAGTTAGGGGGGGACATCAATTCACCCCTCCACTTT.

The chain uses TRBV6-1 and TRBJ1-1; possibly TRBD1 for D (5 bases). The germline gives CDR1 MNHNS, CDR2 SASEGT. The CDR3 loop spans 13 amino acids. V dropped 1 base and J dropped 11 bases, with 14 bases sitting between them. CDR3 DNA: TGTGCCAGCAGTGAAGGTCGGGGGAGTATGGCTTTCTTT. Translated, it gives CASSEGRGSMAFF.

The table lists this clone with a count of one. The CDR3 loop reads CASRRPGGGEFF. The CDR3 DNA reads TGTGCCAGCAGGCGGCCCGGGGGGGGCGAGTTCTTC. This sequence joins TRBV6-5 and TRBJ2-1, with TRBD2 matching over 8 bases. With V trimmed by 6 bases and J by 14 bases, 9 bases remained unmatched. CDR1 is MNHEY and CDR2 is SVGAGI in the germline V gene. The CDR3 has 12 amino acids.